This T cell receptor beta chain was identified in a study of blood T cell repertoires in COVID-19. For the study at large: Acute-phase and convalescent COVID-19 samples originated in the United States, Italy and Spain. Sources were T cells, B-cell-depleted T cells, or PBMCs; the material itself was cDNA or gDNA.

The V end was cut by 4 bases, the J end by 4 bases, with 13 bases between. The CDR3 is 15 residues long. Germline V lookup: CDR1 LGHDT, CDR2 YNNKEL (reference sequence). Generated by immunoSEQ multiplex PCR, the TCRdb table keeps only in-frame clones and is missing some. The sample holds 210,000 or so clones, nearly 90% seen once. This TCR was sampled from a woman under 30 who had recovered from COVID-19. What was sequenced was peripheral blood. The V call is TRBV3-1 (or the pseudogene TRBV3-2), the J call TRBJ1-4; the D is unclear. In DNA, the CDR3 is TGTGCCAGCAGCCGGGCGGGCGGGGATAATGAAAAACTGTTTTTT. Its translation: CASSRAGGDNEKLFF.